These 24 T cell receptor beta chains were all obtained from the same sample, sequenced in a study of blood T cell repertoires in COVID-19. TCRdb keeps only in-frame clones here, not all; method: immunoSEQ multiplex PCR. The sample has hundreds of thousands of clones, almost 90% seen once. Sequenced input: peripheral blood. These receptors were taken from a woman aged 70-85 years with COVID-19, enrolled during active disease.

This CDR3 reads CASSIRDSPYGYTF. CDR3 bases: TGTGCCAGTAGTATCCGGGACAGCCCTTATGGCTACACCTTC. This chain uses TRBV19 with TRBJ1-2; 7 nucleotides match TRBD1. V shed 3 bases, J shed 5 bases, and the junction held 6 bases outside the gene matches. Germline CDR1 is LNHDA and CDR2 is SQIVND (reference sequence). The CDR3 consists of 14 residues.

This chain links TRBV30 with TRBJ1-1; TRBD1 might be the D (5 bases). This CDR3 is built from 16 residues. Germline CDR1 and CDR2: GTSNPN and SVGIG (reference sequence). Trimming removed 0 bases from V and 3 bases from J, with 17 bases in between. The CDR3 here is CAWSVSGGTAYTEAFF. The CDR3 DNA reads TGTGCCTGGAGTGTATCTGGGGGGACTGCGTACACTGAAGCTTTCTTT.

The CDR3 DNA is TGTGCCAGCAGCGGGGGACTTCAAGAGACCCAGTACTTC. This sequence encodes CASSGGLQETQYF. The chain has TRBV11-1 and TRBJ2-5; maybe TRBD2 (6 bases). The germline V gene encodes CDR1 SGHAT and CDR2 FQDESV (reference sequence). Trimming left V 5 bases short and J 2 bases short, with 9 bases between. This CDR3 has 13 amino acids.

The count of this clone is one. The chain joins TRBV24-1 to TRBJ1-2; no firm D call. CDR1 and CDR2 (germline): KGHDR, SFDVKD. The CDR3 consists of 16 residues. The V end was cut by 9 bases, the J end by 6 bases, with 25 bases between. The DNA for the CDR3 is TGTGCCACCTCGGGGTCGGGGAATATGGGAGGACATGGCTACACCTTC. Translation gives CATSGSGNMGGHGYTF.

The CDR3 region is CASSLISGAGDTQYF. The CDR3 DNA follows: TGTGCCAGCAGCTTGATTAGCGGGGCAGGAGATACGCAGTATTTT. V gene TRBV7-2 combines with J gene TRBJ2-3, with TRBD2 matching 8 bases. The CDR3 covers 15 residues. Germline CDR1 and CDR2: SGHTA and FQGNSA. V trimming: 3 bases; J trimming: 5 bases; junction bases outside the gene matches: 7.

The chain links TRBV29-1 to TRBJ2-7; 10 bases agree with TRBD1. The V gene end was trimmed by 0 bases and the J gene end by 5 bases; junction bases not matched to a gene: 13. Germline V gene lookup returns CDR1 SQVTM and CDR2 ANQGSEA. The CDR3 totals 17 residues. CDR3 in DNA: TGCAGCGTTGAAGATCTTTATCCGGGACAGGGGACCCACGAGCAGTACTTC. This sequence encodes CSVEDLYPGQGTHEQYF.

V is TRBV29-1 and J is TRBJ2-3; TRBD2 matches 10 bases. CDR1 SQVTM and CDR2 ANQGSEA come from the germline V gene. J gave up 1 base and V 4 bases, and 2 bases lay outside the gene matches. The CDR3 is 14 residues long. DNA for the CDR3: TGCAGCGTTGTAACTAGCGGGGGCACAGATACGCAGTATTTT. Its protein is CSVVTSGGTDTQYF.

V is TRBV12-3 or TRBV12-4 and J is TRBJ1-2; 11 bases are a match to TRBD1. V trimming: 6 bases; J trimming: 6 bases; junction bases outside the gene matches: 3. The length of the CDR3 is 13 residues. This CDR3 reads CASRRTGGNGYTF. The CDR3 DNA follows: TGTGCCAGCAGGCGGACAGGGGGCAATGGCTACACCTTC.

The CDR3 DNA sequence: TGTGCCAGCACTAACCGCGGAGTTGGTGATGGCTACACCTTC. Translating it yields CASTNRGVGDGYTF. J is TRBJ1-2 and V is TRBV3-1 (or the pseudogene TRBV3-2); D unclear. V gave up 7 bases and J gave up 6 bases, with 18 bases separating them. CDR3 length equals 14 residues. Per germline, CDR1 LGHDT and CDR2 YNNKEL (reference sequence).

This chain uses TRBV6-5 with TRBJ2-7; 8 bases map to TRBD1. This CDR3 has 15 amino acids. After removal of 3 bases from V and 7 bases from J, the junction contained 11 bases not matched to a gene. The V gene's germline CDR1 is MNHEY and CDR2 SVGAGI. CDR3 bases: TGTGCCAGCAGTTATCAGGTCACAGGGGGGTGGGAGCAGTACTTC. It translates to CASSYQVTGGWEQYF.

The chain couples TRBV6-1 to TRBJ1-4; 9 nucleotides match TRBD1. Per germline, CDR1 MNHNS and CDR2 SASEGT. The junction had 6 bases not matched to a gene; V was cut back by 3 bases and J by 4 bases. The CDR3 spans 16 residues. This CDR3 reads CASSDDRGRGNEKLFF. The CDR3 region has the DNA TGTGCCAGCAGTGATGACAGGGGGAGAGGTAATGAAAAACTGTTTTTT.

The chain is built from TRBV9 and TRBJ2-3; TRBD2 matches at 7 bases. Germline V gene lookup returns CDR1 SGDLS and CDR2 YYNGEE. V was clipped by 0 bases and J by 0 bases; unmatched bases: 7. CDR3 length: 17 residues. The CDR3 spells CASSVEGGGASTDTQYF. The CDR3 nucleotides read TGTGCCAGCAGCGTAGAGGGCGGGGGTGCTAGCACAGATACGCAGTATTTT.

The CDR3 nucleotides read TGTGCCACCGAGCAGGGTCGGAACACTGAAGCTTTCTTT. Residues: CATEQGRNTEAFF. The chain combines TRBV2 with TRBJ1-1; possibly TRBD1 for D (5 bases). Germline V gene data show CDR1 as SNHLY and CDR2 as FYNNEI. V dropped 10 bases and J dropped 1 base, with 13 bases sitting between them. The length of the CDR3 is 13 residues. The variable domain in full, completed from reference TRBV2 and TRBJ1-1, reads EPEVTQTPSHQVTQMGQEVILRCVPISNHLYFYWYRQILGQKVEFLVSFYNNEISEKSEIFDDQFSVERPDGSNFTLKIRSTKLEDSAMYFCATEQGRNTEAFFGQGTRLTVV.

The genes are TRBV29-1 and TRBJ2-1, with D perhaps matching TRBD1 (5 bases). This CDR3 has 12 residues. Germline CDR1 is SQVTM and CDR2 is ANQGSEA. V dropped 4 bases and J dropped 4 bases, with 8 bases sitting between them. For the CDR3, the DNA is TGCAGCGTTGGGGGCGGATACAATGAGCAGTTCTTC. Its translation is CSVGGGYNEQFF.

The chain has TRBV14 and TRBJ2-7, with D maybe TRBD1 (6 bases). Trimming shortened V by 0 bases and J by 2 bases, and 14 bases separated the two germline ends. The CDR3 is 16 residues long. The germline CDR1 and CDR2 sequences are SGHDN and FVKESK. This chain's CDR3 is CASSQDFKDRPYEQYF. The CDR3 nucleotides are TGTGCCAGCAGCCAAGATTTTAAGGACAGACCCTACGAGCAGTACTTC.

V and J are TRBV24-1 and TRBJ2-3, with TRBD2 matching 9 bases. This CDR3 is built from 16 residues. Trimming took 4 bases from V and 5 from J; bases not matched to a gene: 9. Per germline, CDR1 KGHDR and CDR2 SFDVKD. Written as DNA, the CDR3 is TGTGCCACCAGTGACCCGGCGGGAGGGTGGGGAGATACGCAGTATTTT. This codes for CATSDPAGGWGDTQYF.

V and J are TRBV28 and TRBJ2-6; tentative D call: TRBD2 (5 bases). This CDR3 has 16 residues. The V gene lost 2 bases and the J gene lost 4 bases, with 12 bases spanning the gap. CDR1 and CDR2 from the germline V gene are MDHEN and SYDVKM. The CDR3 nucleotides read TGTGCCAGCAGTTTAGGAGGCGGGTCGGGGGCCAACGTCCTGACTTTC. As protein: CASSLGGGSGANVLTF. The full variable domain, rest sourced from reference TRBV28 and TRBJ2-6, is DVKVTQSSRYLVKRTGEKVFLECVQDMDHENMFWYRQDPGLGLRLIYFSYDVKMKEKGDIPEGYSVSREKKERFSLILESASTNQTSMYLCASSLGGGSGANVLTFGAGSRLTVL.

V usage is TRBV6-5 and J usage is TRBJ1-1; weak D call: TRBD1 (5 bases). The CDR3 is made up of 15 amino acids. CDR1 is MNHEY and CDR2 is SVGAGI in the germline V gene. V was cut by 8 bases and J by 7 bases, with 23 bases left in between. As DNA, the CDR3 is TGTGCCAGCGGCCCCAGGGCGGGGGGTTCAAGTGAAGCTTTCTTT. It specifies CASGPRAGGSSEAFF.

This clone was recorded once. This rearrangement joins TRBV21-1 to TRBJ1-6; TRBD1 is the table's D call, not checked against the DNA. TRBV21-1 counts as a pseudogene. The CDR3 is 15 amino acids. The CDR3 spells CASTNRGTYNSPLHF. DNA for the CDR3: TGTGCCAGCACCAACAGGGGTACCTATAATTCACCCCTCCACTTT.

This sequence joins TRBV19 and TRBJ1-3; D gene uncertain. V lost 2 bases to trimming and J lost 5 bases, with 16 bases between them. Germline lookup yields CDR1 LNHDA and CDR2 SQIVND (reference sequence). This CDR3 has 16 amino acids. DNA for the CDR3: TGTGCCAGTAGTATACCCGAGGCTTCAGAGAGAAACACCATATATTTT. It translates to CASSIPEASERNTIYF.

This clone occurred a few times. The rearrangement joins TRBV15 to TRBJ1-3; D is uncertain. CDR3 length: 16 amino acids. V lost 0 bases and J lost 0, with 9 bases in between. Germline values: CDR1 LNHNV, CDR2 YYDKDF (reference sequence). The CDR3, as DNA: TGTGCCACCAGCAGAGATTTCGGGAGCTCTGGAAACACCATATATTTT. Its translation: CATSRDFGSSGNTIYF. The complete variable domain, with remaining parts taken from reference TRBV15 and TRBJ1-3, reads DAMVIQNPRYQVTQFGKPVTLSCSQTLNHNVMYWYQQKSSQAPKLLFHYYDKDFNNEADTPDNFQSRRPNTSFCFLDIRSPGLGDTAMYLCATSRDFGSSGNTIYFGEGSWLTVV.

The J gene is TRBJ1-6, the V gene TRBV4-3; 7 bases map to TRBD1. In germline, CDR1 is LGHNA, CDR2 YSLEER. This CDR3 has 15 residues. The J segment lost 7 bases and the V segment lost 0 bases, leaving 3 bases of the junction unmatched. The CDR3 bases are TGCGCCAGCAGCCAAGATCGGGGACAGAATTCACCCCTCCACTTT. Protein product: CASSQDRGQNSPLHF.

The chain is built from TRBV2 and TRBJ1-2; D is possibly TRBD1 (6 bases). The CDR3 is made up of 12 amino acids. The germline V gene has CDR1 SNHLY and CDR2 FYNNEI. V shed 4 bases and J shed 4 bases, with 7 bases lying between them. In nucleotides, the CDR3 is TGTGCCAGCAGTGTAGGGGGCTATGGCTACACCTTC. It yields the protein CASSVGGYGYTF. Using reference TRBV2 and TRBJ1-2 for the parts outside the CDR3, the full variable domain is EPEVTQTPSHQVTQMGQEVILRCVPISNHLYFYWYRQILGQKVEFLVSFYNNEISEKSEIFDDQFSVERPDGSNFTLKIRSTKLEDSAMYFCASSVGGYGYTFGSGTRLTVV.

The V gene is TRBV5-1, the J gene TRBJ2-3; 10 bases align to TRBD2. The germline V gene has CDR1 SGHRS and CDR2 YFSETQ. Germline trimming cut 4 bases from V and 4 bases from J; bases unmatched to any gene: 0. The CDR3 sequence is 13 residues long. CDR3 DNA: TGCGCCAGCAGCCTAGCGGGGGCAGATACGCAGTATTTT. As protein: CASSLAGADTQYF.